These T cell receptor beta chains were read from a single sample in a study of blood T cell repertoires in COVID-19. The assay was immunoSEQ multiplex PCR, and TCRdb's table has in-frame clones only and misses some. The sample holds about 39,000 clones, more than 80% seen once. Material: peripheral blood. The receptors come from a man in his sixties in a cohort sampled during active COVID-19. Each CDR3 is given with its conserved first and last residue. Each record gives: J gene, V gene, D gene, clone size, CDR3 protein, CDR3 DNA. A D gene is named only where the DNA matches it firmly. A row's size may be missing; if present it is once, few, many or a size class.

TRBJ1-5 | TRBV21-1 | - | - | CASSKDGGQKRDSNQPQHF | TGTGCCAGCAGCAAAGATGGGGGACAAAAACGCGATAGCAATCAGCCCCAGCATTTT
TRBJ2-7 | TRBV28 | TRBD1 | few | CASSLGDREQYF | TGTGCCAGCAGTTTAGGGGACAGGGAGCAGTACTTC
TRBJ1-5 | TRBV19 | TRBD1 | - | CASSTRVFLRQGRRNQPQHF | TGTGCCAGTAGTACTCGAGTTTTCCTGAGACAGGGTCGGCGCAATCAGCCCCAGCATTTT
TRBJ2-2 | TRBV27 | TRBD2 | - | CASSLRLAGGQSGELFF | TGTGCCAGCAGTTTAAGACTAGCGGGGGGGCAGTCCGGGGAGCTGTTTTTT
TRBJ2-7 | TRBV7-9 | TRBD2 | - | CASSDSGGWGGSEQYF | TGTGCCAGCAGTGATAGCGGGGGATGGGGAGGGTCCGAGCAGTACTTC
TRBJ2-6 | TRBV5-6 | - | - | CASSFRGTGANVLTF | TGTGCCAGCAGCTTTCGGGGTACCGGGGCCAACGTCCTGACTTTC
TRBJ1-5 | TRBV24-1 | - | - | CATSPGAGGQPQHF | TGTGCCACGTCCCCAGGGGCGGGAGGTCAGCCCCAGCATTTT
TRBJ1-1 | TRBV28 | TRBD1 | - | CASSTDRVWNTEAFF | TGTGCCAGCAGTACGGACAGGGTTTGGAACACTGAAGCTTTCTTT
TRBJ1-4 | TRBV7-8 | - | few | CASSSEGIGGEKLFF | TGTGCCAGCAGCTCAGAGGGAATTGGAGGTGAAAAACTGTTTTTT
TRBJ2-5 | TRBV6-2/TRBV6-3 | - | once | CASSYQGGRETQYF | TGTGCCAGCAGTTATCAGGGGGGCCGAGAGACCCAGTACTTC
TRBJ2-3 | TRBV27 | TRBD2 | - | CASSGTSGGDTQYF | TGTGCCAGCAGCGGGACTAGCGGGGGGGATACGCAGTATTTT
TRBJ1-5 | TRBV12-3/TRBV12-4 | - | once | CASTSEGGPQHF | TGTGCCAGCACCTCGGAAGGGGGGCCCCAGCATTTT
TRBJ2-3 | TRBV15 | TRBD1 | - | CATSRGAGQVTDTQYF | TGTGCCACCAGCAGAGGTGCGGGACAGGTCACAGATACGCAGTATTTT
TRBJ2-2 | TRBV14 | - | - | CASSQGGTYTGELFF | TGTGCCAGCAGCCAGGGCGGGACCTACACCGGGGAGCTGTTTTTT
TRBJ1-2 | TRBV3-1/TRBV3-2 | - | - | CASSQNRDGYTF | TGTGCCAGCAGCCAAAACAGGGATGGCTACACCTTC